These 30 T cell receptor beta chains were all obtained from the same sample, sequenced in a study of cytotoxic CD8 clonotypes in ibrutinib-treated CLL (dated by TCRdb to the early 2020s). Library preparation employed the immunoSEQ multiplex PCR assay. Imported from immuneACCESS, the table was reduced by TCRdb to in-frame sequences with V and J called. These copies leave out some clones; in studies compared against another copy, an unresolved V gene accounts for under half, and the cause of the remainder is not known. This sample has about 250,000 clones in its table, and less than 75% of those were observed once. Approximately 15% of the sample goes to the ten largest clones. The sample's time point label is to be understood as: 24 months on ibrutinib. This sample comprised PBMCs, obtained after 24 months of ibrutinib treatment. All receptors come from a human donor with chronic lymphocytic leukemia.

The chain couples TRBV9 to TRBJ2-1, with TRBD2 as a possible D gene (6 bases). This CDR3 has 18 amino acids. Trimming removed 0 bases at V and 0 bases at J, with 16 bases between. Germline lookup yields CDR1 SGDLS and CDR2 YYNGEE. CDR3 residues: CASSVGFAGSGSYNEQFF. CDR3 bases: TGTGCCAGCAGCGTAGGCTTCGCCGGGAGTGGCTCCTACAATGAGCAGTTCTTC.

This clone was picked up a small number of times. The chain has TRBV5-6 and TRBJ2-7, with D possibly being TRBD1 or TRBD2 (5 bases each). The CDR3 runs to 15 residues. Germline CDR1 and CDR2: SGHDT and YYEEEE. Trimming removed 3 bases from V and 5 bases from J, with 18 bases in between. This CDR3 is CASSSLGPGGDEQYF. In DNA, the CDR3 is TGTGCCAGCAGCTCACTGGGACCGGGCGGCGACGAGCAGTACTTC.

This sequence joins TRBV29-1 and TRBJ2-7, with no clear D. The germline V gene encodes CDR1 SQVTM and CDR2 ANQGSEA. This CDR3 is 12 amino acids long. Trimming left V 1 base short and J 5 bases short, with 9 bases between. Here the CDR3 DNA reads TGCAGCGTTGAAGGGTTAAGAAACGAGCAGTACTTC. This sequence encodes CSVEGLRNEQYF.

As concerns this clone: The CDR3 end shows no conserved phenylalanine or tryptophan, and so a read error is likely. The limits of the CDR3 on the DNA are not certain, so only TCRdb's listed CDR3 is given. The chain couples TRBV2 to TRBJ2-7. With termini counted, the CDR3 has 14 amino acids. In germline, CDR1 is SNHLY, CDR2 FYNNEI. The CDR3 region is CASSLGRITGETRL.

Only a few counts were recorded for this clone. The CDR3 DNA follows: TGCGCCAGCAGCTTACCGGGAGGGGAGACCGGGGAGCTGTTTTTT. This gives the protein CASSLPGGETGELFF. This chain links TRBV5-1 with TRBJ2-2; 8 bases agree with TRBD2. Germline CDR1 reads SGHRS; CDR2 reads YFSETQ. The CDR3 has 15 residues. With 2 bases clipped from V and 5 bases from J, the junction kept 5 bases outside the gene matches.

The chain carries TRBV19 and TRBJ2-7; D may be TRBD2 (5 bases). Trimming left V 3 bases short and J 6 bases short, with 6 bases between. Germline CDR1 LNHDA, CDR2 SQIVND (reference sequence). The CDR3 has 11 residues. CDR3 DNA: TGTGCCAGTAGTATCGGGGTCGAGCAGTACTTC. It yields the protein CASSIGVEQYF.

This chain connects TRBV28 to TRBJ2-3; 9 bases fit TRBD1. Trimming took 5 bases from V and 2 from J; bases not matched to a gene: 8. Per the germline V gene, CDR1 is MDHEN and CDR2 is SYDVKM. The CDR3 has 16 amino acids. Here the CDR3 DNA reads TGTGCCAGCAGTACGCGGACAGGGGACATCACAGATACGCAGTATTTT. Translating it yields CASSTRTGDITDTQYF.

The rearrangement joins TRBV27 to TRBJ2-1; tentatively, D is TRBD1 (5 bases). Looked up from germline, CDR1 is MNHEY and CDR2 is SMNVEV (reference sequence). Trimming removed 2 bases at V and 1 base at J, with 12 bases between. This CDR3 spans 16 amino acids. The CDR3 sequence: CASSLNGANSYNEQFF. The CDR3 bases are TGTGCCAGCAGTTTAAATGGGGCGAATTCCTACAATGAGCAGTTCTTC.

The rearrangement links TRBV9 to TRBJ2-3; D is uncertain. The CDR3 is made up of 14 amino acids. Germline V gene data show CDR1 as SGDLS and CDR2 as YYNGEE. Deletions cut 3 bases from V and 0 bases from J, with 8 bases between. The CDR3 spells CASSGAASTDTQYF. The CDR3, as DNA: TGTGCCAGCAGCGGGGCGGCTAGCACAGATACGCAGTATTTT.

This clone was observed a handful of times. This sequence joins TRBV7-6 and TRBJ2-7, with D maybe TRBD1 (5 bases). V shed 5 bases and J shed 3 bases, with 8 bases lying between them. This CDR3 is built from 12 residues. Germline values: CDR1 SGHVS, CDR2 FNYEAQ. The CDR3 region has the DNA TGTGCCAGCAGCGACAGAGACTACGAGCAGTACTTC. Its protein is CASSDRDYEQYF. Supplemented by reference TRBV7-6 and TRBJ2-7, the full variable domain reads GAGVSQSPRYKVTKRGQDVALRCDPISGHVSLYWYRQALGQGPEFLTYFNYEAQQDKSGLPNDRFSAERPEGSISTLTIQRTEQRDSAMYRCASSDRDYEQYFGPGTRLTVT.

This chain uses TRBV6-5 with TRBJ2-1, with TRBD2 identical over 8 bases. The CDR3 runs 13 residues. The junction had 2 bases not matched to a gene; V was cut back by 0 bases and J by 10 bases. Germline V gives CDR1 MNHEY, CDR2 SVGAGI. For the CDR3, the DNA is TGTGCCAGCAGTTACTCCAGGACTAGCGAGCAGTTCTTC. Translating it yields CASSYSRTSEQFF.

This clone was observed a few times. The V gene is TRBV30, the J gene TRBJ2-7; D gene unclear. The CDR3 extends over 11 amino acids. Trimming shortened V by 3 bases and J by 4 bases, and 7 bases separated the two germline ends. Germline CDR1 and CDR2: GTSNPN and SVGIG (reference sequence). This CDR3 reads CAWSSEYEQYF. The CDR3 region has the DNA TGTGCCTGGAGCTCAGAGTACGAGCAGTACTTC.

CDR3 region: CASSVQHSGYEQYF. CDR3 DNA: TGTGCCAGCAGCGTCCAGCATAGCGGATACGAGCAGTACTTC. V is TRBV9 and J is TRBJ2-7; D might be TRBD2 (6 bases). CDR3 length equals 14 residues. Germline CDR1 SGDLS, CDR2 YYNGEE. V lost 2 bases to trimming and J lost 4 bases, with 13 bases between them. The whole variable domain, filled in from reference TRBV9 and TRBJ2-7, reads DSGVTQTPKHLITATGQRVTLRCSPRSGDLSVYWYQQSLDQGLQFLIQYYNGEERAKGNILERFSAQQFPDLHSELNLSSLELGDSALYFCASSVQHSGYEQYFGPGTRLTVT.

The V call is TRBV19, the J call TRBJ2-6; D gene uncertain. The V and J ends lost 5 bases and 0 bases respectively, with 8 bases between them. There are 15 residues in the CDR3. Germline V gives CDR1 LNHDA, CDR2 SQIVND (reference sequence). The CDR3 region is CASSRTTSGANVLTF. The CDR3 DNA follows: TGTGCCAGTAGTCGAACTACCTCTGGGGCCAACGTCCTGACTTTC.

This clone was counted a few times. Here the CDR3 reads CASQRDRFSYEQYF. CDR3 nucleotide sequence: TGTGCCAGTCAAAGGGACAGGTTTTCCTACGAGCAGTACTTC. V gene TRBV19 combines with J gene TRBJ2-7; 8 bases are shared with TRBD1. V was clipped by 8 bases and J by 1 base; unmatched bases: 7. There are 14 residues in the CDR3. CDR1 is LNHDA and CDR2 is SQIVND in the germline V gene (reference sequence).

CDR3 DNA: TGTGCCAGCAGTTTATACGCGGGAGAAGGGCATGAGCAGTACTTC. Its translation is CASSLYAGEGHEQYF. This chain joins TRBV27 and TRBJ2-7; 7 nucleotides agree with TRBD2. There are 15 residues in the CDR3. Germline V gene data show CDR1 as MNHEY and CDR2 as SMNVEV (reference sequence). Losses at the gene ends were 1 base for V and 7 bases for J; bases not matched to a gene: 10.

V and J are TRBV27 and TRBJ2-7; 12 bases line up with TRBD2. The germline CDR1 and CDR2 sequences are MNHEY and SMNVEV (reference sequence). The CDR3 covers 15 residues. Trimming at V came to 5 bases and at J to 6 bases, leaving 8 bases not matched to a gene. CDR3 nucleotides: TGTGCCAGCAGTCCGCTAGCGGGAGGGCCGTCCGAGCAGTACTTC. Its protein product is CASSPLAGGPSEQYF.

In this sample, this clone turned up once. The chain recombines TRBV20-1 with TRBJ2-1; D is undetermined. In germline, CDR1 is DFQATT, CDR2 SNEGSKA (reference sequence). Trimming took 4 bases from V and 9 from J, leaving 10 bases between them. There are 11 residues in the CDR3. For the CDR3, the DNA is TGCAGTGCTATTGAAGGTGCTGAGCAGTTCTTC. Encoded protein: CSAIEGAEQFF.

The table lists this clone with a few counts. The V and J genes are TRBV7-2 and TRBJ2-1; TRBD2 matches 7 bases. J lost 4 bases, V lost 6 bases, and 6 bases had no gene match. The CDR3 loop spans 14 amino acids. Germline V gene lookup returns CDR1 SGHTA and CDR2 FQGNSA. Written as DNA, the CDR3 is TGTGCCAGCAGTTTCTCTAGCGGATACAATGAGCAGTTCTTC. Translating it yields CASSFSSGYNEQFF.

The V and J genes are TRBV19 and TRBJ2-7, with 7 bases identical to TRBD1. This CDR3 comprises 15 residues. With V trimmed by 7 bases and J by 0 bases, 9 bases remained unmatched. In germline, CDR1 is LNHDA, CDR2 SQIVND (reference sequence). Here the CDR3 reads CASKVRDSFSYEQYF. The CDR3 nucleotides are TGTGCCAGTAAGGTCCGGGACAGTTTCTCCTACGAGCAGTACTTC. Supplemented by reference TRBV19 and TRBJ2-7, the full variable domain reads DGGITQSPKYLFRKEGQNVTLSCEQNLNHDAMYWYRQDPGQGLRLIYYSQIVNDFQKGDIAEGYSVSREKKESFPLTVTSAQKNPTAFYLCASKVRDSFSYEQYFGPGTRLTVT.

This CDR3 reads CASSQGLGTVYNEQFF. CDR3 DNA: TGCGCCAGCAGCCAAGGTCTCGGGACAGTATACAATGAGCAGTTCTTC. This sequence joins TRBV4-3 and TRBJ2-1; TRBD1 matches at 7 bases. The germline gives CDR1 LGHNA, CDR2 YSLEER. The CDR3 is 16 amino acids. J lost 4 bases, V lost 1 base, and 7 bases had no gene match.

Comments on this clone: Different DNA sequences within this sample yield the same CDR3. The chain uses TRBV15 and TRBJ2-5; D is perhaps TRBD2 (5 bases). V was clipped by 0 bases and J by 2 bases, with 7 bases between them. The CDR3 is 14 residues long. CDR1 is LNHNV, CDR2 YYDKDF, per germline (reference sequence). This CDR3 is CATSRDRGQETQYF. The CDR3 region has the DNA TGTGCCACCAGCAGAGATCGGGGACAAGAGACCCAGTACTTC.

This clone has just a few counts. The chain combines TRBV7-2 with TRBJ2-7; the D gene is possibly TRBD2 (6 bases). The length of the CDR3 is 15 residues. With 5 bases removed from V and 2 bases from J, the gap between germline ends came to 16 bases. CDR1 is SGHTA and CDR2 is FQGNSA in the germline V gene. The CDR3 loop reads CASSHDRDSTYEQYF. As DNA, the CDR3 is TGTGCCAGCAGCCACGACCGGGACTCCACCTACGAGCAGTACTTC.

The J gene is TRBJ1-1, the V gene TRBV18, with D uncertain. Per the germline V gene, CDR1 is KGHSH and CDR2 is LQKENI. V was trimmed by 2 bases and J by 1 base, leaving 14 bases between them. The CDR3 sequence is 16 residues long. As DNA, the CDR3 is TGTGCCAGCTCACCAGGGCGTAAGACGGCGAACACTGAAGCTTTCTTT. Residues: CASSPGRKTANTEAFF.

This clone was found a few times. This sequence joins TRBV7-9 and TRBJ2-7; the D gene is possibly TRBD1 (6 bases). Germline V CDR1 and CDR2: SEHNR, FQNEAQ (reference sequence). Trimming removed 8 bases from V and 6 bases from J, with 17 bases in between. The CDR3 sequence is 13 residues long. CDR3: CASDLTGNSEQYF. In nucleotides, the CDR3 is TGTGCCAGCGATCTCACAGGGAATAGCGAGCAGTACTTC.

V usage is TRBV5-1 and J usage is TRBJ2-6; 7 positions match TRBD2. Germline V CDR1 and CDR2: SGHRS, YFSETQ. This CDR3 has 17 residues. V lost 4 bases to trimming and J lost 0 bases; unmatched junction nucleotides: 7. CDR3: CASSPGLGLSGANVLTF. As DNA, the CDR3 is TGCGCCAGCAGCCCCGGACTAGGCCTCTCTGGGGCCAACGTCCTGACTTTC. Together with reference TRBV5-1 and TRBJ2-6, the CDR3 gives the full variable domain: KAGVTQTPRYLIKTRGQQVTLSCSPISGHRSVSWYQQTPGQGLQFLFEYFSETQRNKGNFPGRFSGRQFSNSRSEMNVSTLELGDSALYLCASSPGLGLSGANVLTFGAGSRLTVL.

The chain carries TRBV4-3 and TRBJ2-2; 7 nucleotides agree with TRBD1. The V segment lost 1 base and the J segment 5 bases; nucleotides outside the gene matches: 4. The CDR3 contains 15 residues. Per germline, CDR1 LGHNA and CDR2 YSLEER. The CDR3 nucleotides read TGCGCCAGCAGCCAAGGACAGGGTGTAACCGGGGAGCTGTTTTTT. This translates into CASSQGQGVTGELFF.

This clone was counted only a few times. The chain couples TRBV30 to TRBJ1-5; D is uncertain. This CDR3 is 13 amino acids long. The V end lost 0 bases, the J end lost 7 bases, and 10 bases lay between the germline ends. Germline CDR1 reads GTSNPN; CDR2 reads SVGIG (reference sequence). CDR3 region: CAWSVSGEQPQHF. The CDR3 nucleotides read TGTGCCTGGAGTGTTTCCGGGGAACAGCCCCAGCATTTT. Using reference TRBV30 and TRBJ1-5 for the parts outside the CDR3, the full variable domain is SQTIHQWPATLVQPVGSPLSLECTVEGTSNPNLYWYRQAAGRGLQLLFYSVGIGQISSEVPQNLSASRPQDRQFILSSKKLLLSDSGFYLCAWSVSGEQPQHFGDGTRLSIL.

The chain is built from TRBV13 and TRBJ2-7; no firm D call. V was pared by 1 base and J by 6 bases, with 10 bases between. The CDR3 is 13 residues long. Looked up from germline, CDR1 is PRHDT and CDR2 is FYEKMQ (reference sequence). The CDR3 loop reads CASSLAVPPEQYF. DNA for the CDR3: TGTGCCAGCAGCTTAGCGGTTCCGCCCGAGCAGTACTTC. The full variable domain, its missing parts supplied by reference TRBV13 and TRBJ2-7, is AAGVIQSPRHLIKEKRETATLKCYPIPRHDTVYWYQQGPGQDPQFLISFYEKMQSDKGSIPDRFSAQQFSDYHSELNMSSLELGDSALYFCASSLAVPPEQYFGPGTRLTVT.

The chain joins TRBV5-4 to TRBJ2-1; no clear D. V gave up 2 bases and J gave up 4 bases, with 4 bases separating them. The CDR3 runs to 12 residues. Germline lookup yields CDR1 SGHNT and CDR2 YYREEE (reference sequence). The CDR3 loop is CASSLDYNEQFF. CDR3 DNA sequence: TGTGCCAGCAGCTTAGATTACAATGAGCAGTTCTTC.